The present TCR beta chain was sequenced within a study of shared clonotypes between healthy human individuals. The CDR3 is 14 residues long. V shed 5 bases and J shed 1 base, with 8 bases lying between them. The germline V gene encodes CDR1 MRHNA and CDR2 SNTAGT. Some clones are missing from TCRdb's copy, which holds only in-frame ones; the method was immunoSEQ multiplex PCR. The sample lists about 2.4 million clones, approximately 94% occurring once. Sample: naive CD4+ T cells from PBMCs. Subset described: CD45RA+ positively selected. The V gene is TRBV6-4, the J gene TRBJ2-2; D is perhaps TRBD2 (5 bases). This sequence originates from a man aged 18 to 35 in good health. Some clones in this sample may be carry-over from other donors' samples. CDR3 coding DNA: TGTGCCAGCAGTCCGGAGGAGAACACCGGGGAGCTGTTTTTT. This gives the protein CASSPEENTGELFF.